This TCR beta chain was recovered during a study of T-cell reconstitution after alpha-beta-depleted transplantation in children (TCRdb year 2016). Study-level background: Using TCR repertoire profiling, the study followed T-cell immune reconstitution in a quantitative way in children after TCRalphabeta/CD19-depleted allogeneic hematopoietic cell transplantation.

This clonotype was recorded a few times. Its antigen is unknown. No much larger clonotype is one base removed from it; base qualities were not supplied. Libraries were made using PCR. The listed sequencing device is Illumina HiSeq 2500. Molecular barcoding was employed in the preparation of TCR libraries, with unique molecular identifiers being used to normalize TCRbeta repertoire quantification. TCRdb cleaned the public reads at Q25 with fastp, built clones with MiXCR and kept in-frame beta chains. Each CDR3 protein gets just one entry, which takes the most common genes and DNA from the rows behind it. In this sample the table shows 500,000 to 600,000 distinct CDR3 sequences, around 17% of which occur a single time. In total, the top ten clones hold roughly 3.3% of the sample. The germline V gene (reference sequence) provides CDR1 LNHDA and CDR2 SQIVND. The CDR3 numbers 12 residues from cysteine through phenylalanine. Only the CDR3 portion is preserved as DNA: 36 bases, with reading frame beginning at the first base. V and J lose 7 bases and 5 bases, and a span of 11 bases separates them.

Material: PBMCs from the stem cell graft donor, obtained from the stem cell graft. The V and J segments used are TRBV19 and TRBJ1-2, with TRBD1 as a weak D call on 5 bases. This receptor was obtained from a human donor who donated a stem cell graft to a child with acute lymphoblastic leukemia. In nucleotide form, the sequence is TGTGCCAGTAAGGTCGGGGGTTATGGCTACACCTTC. This yields the protein CASKVGGYGYTF.